One and the same sample provided the 5 T cell receptor beta chains below, sequenced in a study of cytomegalovirus exposure and HLA in healthy donors. Only in-frame clones appear in the TCRdb table, and some are missing; sequencing was by immunoSEQ multiplex PCR. The sample yields over 85,000 clones, approximately 89% seen once. The sequenced sample was PBMCs. The receptors originated from a woman aged 18-29 years in good health and CMV-seronegative.

This clone appeared a single time. The chain has TRBV5-4 and TRBJ1-2; a possible D gene is TRBD1 (6 bases). Trimming left V 2 bases short and J 4 bases short, with 12 bases between. The germline CDR1 and CDR2 sequences are SGHNT and YYREEE (reference sequence). The CDR3 has 14 amino acids. CDR3 DNA sequence: TGTGCCAGCAGCTTACAGGGTCGGGCCTATGGCTACACCTTC. Residues: CASSLQGRAYGYTF. The full variable domain, its missing parts supplied by reference TRBV5-4 and TRBJ1-2, is ETGVTQSPTHLIKTRGQQVTLRCSSQSGHNTVSWYQQALGQGPQFIFQYYREEENGRGNFPPRFSGLQFPNYSSELNVNALELDDSALYLCASSLQGRAYGYTFGSGTRLTVV.

The J gene is TRBJ2-5, the V gene TRBV7-9; possibly TRBD2 for D (6 bases). Trimming took off 4 bases at V and 3 bases at J, with 9 bases between the two ends. Germline V gene lookup returns CDR1 SEHNR and CDR2 FQNEAQ (reference sequence). This CDR3 spans 13 amino acids. For the CDR3, the DNA is TGTGCCAGCAGCTCCTGGGGGGAAGAGACCCAGTACTTC. Translated, it gives CASSSWGEETQYF.

The chain couples TRBV2 to TRBJ1-5, with a tentative D call TRBD1 (5 bases). The CDR3 has 16 amino acids. Germline V gene sequence: CDR1 SNHLY, CDR2 FYNNEI. The V and J ends lost 6 bases and 0 bases respectively, with 15 bases between them. The CDR3 protein is CASRNTAGGSNQPQHF. The CDR3 nucleotides read TGTGCCAGCAGGAATACAGCCGGGGGTAGCAATCAGCCCCAGCATTTT.

This chain joins TRBV10-3 and TRBJ2-7, with 15 bases aligning to TRBD2. Germline CDR1 ENHRY, CDR2 SYGVKD. The CDR3 loop spans 15 amino acids. The J segment lost 4 bases and the V segment lost 10 bases, leaving 8 bases of the junction unmatched. DNA for the CDR3: TGTGCCACCAGCGTCGGGACTAGCGGGAGGTACGAGCAGTACTTC. It yields the protein CATSVGTSGRYEQYF.

This clone was seen just once. The chain combines TRBV5-6 with TRBJ1-4; perhaps TRBD1 as D (5 bases). CDR3 length: 16 amino acids. With 0 bases removed from V and 0 bases from J, the gap between germline ends came to 9 bases. The germline gives CDR1 SGHDT, CDR2 YYEEEE. The chain's CDR3 is CASSLGQTATNEKLFF. For the CDR3, the DNA is TGTGCCAGCAGCTTGGGACAGACTGCAACTAATGAAAAACTGTTTTTT.